The clone carrying this T cell receptor (beta chain) was seen only once. Its antigen is not identified. V shed 5 bases and J shed 2 bases, with 16 bases lying between them. CDR1 and CDR2 (germline): SGHTA, FQGNSA. This CDR3 has 15 residues. The sample belongs to a study of T-cell memory formation after mild COVID-19. For the study at large: Largely, the TCR clusters proved donor specific.

It was 5'RACE with constant-segment primers that produced the TCR alpha and TCR beta cDNA libraries, which carried sample barcodes and UMIs. TCRdb analysed the 5' RACE reads with MiXCR anew, one entry per CDR3 protein. The repertoire includes 300,000 to 400,000 distinct CDR3 sequences, around 27% of them detected once, and approximately 12% sits in the top ten. Study-wide findings and caveats: Among contracting clones, CD4+ were mainly CM/EM and CD8+ enriched in EMRA. Some clones that responded turned up in pre-infection memory, which suggests that cross-reactive memory joined in.

The chain recombines TRBV7-2 with TRBJ2-7, with D tentatively TRBD1 or TRBD2 (6 bases each). Source material: PBMCs or a T cell subset sorted from them (not recorded which). The sequence derives from an adult woman who had mild COVID-19 (a few samples of this study predate the infection). Cell type and time point are not known. CDR3 coding DNA: TGTGCCAGCAGCCAGGGACGGGGGCGCACCTACGAGCAGTACTTC. Translating gives CASSQGRGRTYEQYF.